These 11 T cell receptor beta chains were all obtained from the same sample, sequenced in a study of T cell clones after liver transplantation. The assay was immunoSEQ multiplex PCR, and TCRdb's table has in-frame clones only and misses some. The sample has 65,000 to 85,000 clones; roughly 80% are singletons. This material consisted of CD4+ T cells from blood, taken 48 months after liver transplant. Receptors were obtained from a human patient who received a liver transplant. Some T cells may have come from the graft donor.

J is TRBJ2-2 and V is TRBV21-1; the table names TRBD1, a call not compared with the DNA. TRBV21-1 is a documented pseudogene. This CDR3 has 15 amino acids. CDR3 bases: TGTGCCAGCAGCACCGGAAGGGGGCTCTGGGGGGAGCTGTTTTTT. Amino acids: CASSTGRGLWGELFF.

This clone was found a few times. This sequence joins TRBV19 and TRBJ1-6; D perhaps matches TRBD1 (5 bases). The CDR3 extends over 14 amino acids. V lost 9 bases to trimming and J lost 7 bases, with 16 bases between them. CDR1 LNHDA and CDR2 SQIVND come from the germline V gene (reference sequence). Here the CDR3 DNA reads TGTGCCAGCAGGGCAGCCTTAGGAAATTCACCCCTCCACTTT. As protein: CASRAALGNSPLHF. Full variable domain (outside the CDR3, taken from reference TRBV19 and TRBJ1-6): DGGITQSPKYLFRKEGQNVTLSCEQNLNHDAMYWYRQDPGQGLRLIYYSQIVNDFQKGDIAEGYSVSREKKESFPLTVTSAQKNPTAFYLCASRAALGNSPLHFGNGTRLTVT.

The V gene is TRBV9, the J gene TRBJ1-5, with 10 bases lining up with TRBD1. This CDR3 region has 17 residues. The V segment lost 4 bases and the J segment 0 bases; nucleotides outside the gene matches: 7. Germline lookup yields CDR1 SGDLS and CDR2 YYNGEE. CDR3 sequence: CASSIGTGDYSNQPQHF. The CDR3, as DNA: TGTGCCAGCAGCATCGGGACAGGGGACTATAGCAATCAGCCCCAGCATTTT.

This clone appeared a few times. The chain couples TRBV25-1 to TRBJ1-2, with TRBD1 identical over 7 bases. J gave up 2 bases and V 10 bases, and 7 bases lay outside the gene matches. The CDR3 extends over 13 amino acids. Germline assignment: CDR1 MGHDK and CDR2 SYGVNS. As DNA, the CDR3 is TGTGCCACCCAGGGGGTGGGAAACTATGGCTACACCTTC. It encodes CATQGVGNYGYTF.

V and J are TRBV6-5 and TRBJ2-3; perhaps D is TRBD1 or TRBD2 (5 bases each). The germline V gene has CDR1 MNHEY and CDR2 SVGAGI. Trimming removed 10 bases at V and 5 bases at J, with 10 bases between. The CDR3 is 11 amino acids. The chain's CDR3 is CATKRGDTQYF. DNA for the CDR3: TGTGCCACCAAGAGGGGAGATACGCAGTATTTT.

The chain carries TRBV13 and TRBJ2-1, with D maybe TRBD1 (5 bases). The V gene lost 5 bases and the J gene lost 3 bases, with 11 bases spanning the gap. This CDR3 contains 14 residues. Germline V lookup: CDR1 PRHDT, CDR2 FYEKMQ (reference sequence). CDR3 DNA: TGTGCCAGCAGCCAGGCAGGGTTCTACAATGAGCAGTTCTTC. Protein: CASSQAGFYNEQFF.

This clone was observed a single time. The rearrangement joins TRBV6-1 to TRBJ2-7, with TRBD1 matching 9 bases. CDR1 and CDR2 (germline): MNHNS, SASEGT. After removal of 2 bases from V and 6 bases from J, the junction contained 8 bases not matched to a gene. This CDR3 contains 15 residues. The CDR3 reads CASSELQGAQSEQYF. CDR3 DNA: TGTGCCAGCAGTGAACTACAGGGGGCGCAAAGCGAGCAGTACTTC.

This chain connects TRBV2 to TRBJ2-5, with 9 bases fitting TRBD2. V gave up 2 bases and J gave up 5 bases; unmatched junction bases: 6. Germline V gene lookup returns CDR1 SNHLY and CDR2 FYNNEI. The CDR3 contains 15 residues. CDR3 region: CASSELAGVGETQYF. The CDR3 DNA reads as TGTGCCAGCAGTGAATTAGCGGGGGTTGGGGAGACCCAGTACTTC.

The V call is TRBV2, the J call TRBJ1-1, with TRBD1 identical over 7 bases. J gave up 3 bases and V 8 bases, and 12 bases lay outside the gene matches. This CDR3 has 15 amino acids. In germline, CDR1 is SNHLY, CDR2 FYNNEI. The CDR3 nucleotides are TGTGCCAGCGGGAAGGCTCGACAGGGTGACACTGAAGCTTTCTTT. Its protein product is CASGKARQGDTEAFF.

V usage is TRBV4-2 and J usage is TRBJ1-4; D is unresolved. In germline, CDR1 is LGHNA, CDR2 YNFKEQ. V was clipped by 4 bases and J by 6 bases, with 12 bases between them. The CDR3 consists of 14 residues. CDR3 bases: TGTGCCAGCAGCCGCCAAAGGCAGGATGAAAAACTGTTTTTT. Its protein product is CASSRQRQDEKLFF.

Only one count was recorded for this clone. The chain employs TRBV6-5 and TRBJ1-3, with D possibly TRBD1 on 6 matching bases. The germline V gene encodes CDR1 MNHEY and CDR2 SVGAGI. V dropped 0 bases and J dropped 4 bases, with 10 bases sitting between them. The CDR3 consists of 15 residues. The CDR3 nucleotides are TGTGCCAGCAGTTACTCGACAGGAATCGGAAACACCATATATTTT. Protein sequence: CASSYSTGIGNTIYF.